This TCR beta chain emerged from a study of T cells in Graves' hyperthyroidism and ophthalmopathy. General study findings and limits: Blood also contained most expanded thyroid clonotypes above 0.001.

This clonotype was found many times. Its target is not known. Exclusion followed for patients with uncontrolled infection, other autoimmune disease, pregnancy or lactation. The CDR3 runs 16 residues. V lost 2 bases, J lost 2 bases, and 16 bases lay in between. The germline V gene has CDR1 ENHRY and CDR2 SYGVKD. TCR beta CDR3 region amplification was performed from RNA transcripts. First-round RT-PCR targeting the TCR CDR3 was performed with the HTBI primer set. TCRdb passed the multiplex PCR reads through MiXCR, listing each CDR3 protein once. The table lists 600,000 or so distinct CDR3 sequences, around 14% of them singletons.

The TCR sequence derives from a woman aged 18-29 years with Graves' ophthalmopathy. J is TRBJ2-7 and V is TRBV10-3; D is possibly TRBD2 (8 bases). The specimen was blood. The CDR3 nucleotides are TGTGCCATCAGTGAGGCCGGGACTAGGGGGCCCTACGAGCAGTACTTC. Protein: CAISEAGTRGPYEQYF.